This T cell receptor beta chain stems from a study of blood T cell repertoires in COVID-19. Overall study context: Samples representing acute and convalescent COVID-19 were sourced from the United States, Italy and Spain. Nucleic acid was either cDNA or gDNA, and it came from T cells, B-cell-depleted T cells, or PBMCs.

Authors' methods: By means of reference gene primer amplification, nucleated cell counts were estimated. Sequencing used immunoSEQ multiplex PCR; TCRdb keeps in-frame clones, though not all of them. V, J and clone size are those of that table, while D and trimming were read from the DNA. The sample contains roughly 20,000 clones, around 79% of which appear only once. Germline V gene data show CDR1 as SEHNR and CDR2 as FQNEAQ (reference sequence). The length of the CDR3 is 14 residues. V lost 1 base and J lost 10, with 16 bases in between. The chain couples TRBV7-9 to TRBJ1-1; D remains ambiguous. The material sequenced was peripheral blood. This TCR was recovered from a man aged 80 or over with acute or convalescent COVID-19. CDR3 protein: CASSLGAAPGGAFF. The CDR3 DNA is TGTGCCAGCAGCTTAGGGGCCGCCCCCGGTGGAGCTTTCTTT.